The T cell receptor (beta chain) under discussion was sequenced for a study of shared clonotypes between healthy human individuals. Looking at the study overall: Three plates each covered CD4 naive and memory; CD8 naive two, CD8 memory one.

The CDR3 covers 14 residues. Germline CDR1 and CDR2: LNHDA and SQIVND (reference sequence). Trimming stripped 3 bases from V and 4 bases from J, with 10 bases between. Concerning this clone itself: The antigen is not known. Other DNA variants within this sample encode the same CDR3.

Naive CD8 cells comprised CD45RO-negative, CCR7-positively selected cells, excluding terminally differentiated effector memory CD45RA+ cells. Broader study findings: Shared clonotypes across all four donors exceeded non-shared ones in generation probability.

Original handling: Junction-only sequences without quality scores came from ImmunoSEQ, so filtering differed. The protocol was immunoSEQ multiplex PCR, while the TCRdb copy is restricted to in-frame clones and leaves out a portion. The V and J calls and clone size come from that table; D and trimming were worked out from the DNA. The profile covers around 2,000,000 clones, with approximately 94% appearing a single time and about 1.5% taken by the ten largest. The sample taken for sequencing was naive CD8+ T cells from PBMCs. This sequence was found in a man younger than 35 in good health. Some clones in this sample may be carry-over from other donors' samples. The chain employs TRBV19 and TRBJ1-5; D ambiguous. CDR3 region: CASSIGDYNQPQHF. The CDR3 DNA reads TGTGCCAGTAGTATCGGAGACTATAATCAGCCCCAGCATTTT.